This entry lists 19 T cell receptor beta chains sequenced from one sample in a study of radiation and T cells in renal cell carcinoma. Noted time point: blood 2 weeks post-SBRT. Sample treatment: 15 Gy SBRT to primary tumor, nephrectomy 4 weeks later. Only in-frame clones appear in the TCRdb table, and some are missing; sequencing was by immunoSEQ multiplex PCR. The sample shows about 130,000 clones, approximately 90% of them seen only once. The sequences come from blood, collected from a patient whose treatment included radiotherapy and nephrectomy. These TCRs come from a woman aged 70-85 years with renal cell carcinoma.

The genes are TRBV27 and TRBJ1-4, with D tentatively TRBD1 (6 bases). V lost 8 bases to trimming and J lost 7 bases, with 17 bases between them. The CDR3 consists of 14 residues. Germline values: CDR1 MNHEY, CDR2 SMNVEV (reference sequence). CDR3 protein: CASGRQVLLEKLFF. The CDR3 DNA sequence: TGTGCCAGCGGAAGACAGGTTCTCCTTGAAAAACTGTTTTTT. Variable domain in full (rest from reference TRBV27 and TRBJ1-4): EAQVTQNPRYLITVTGKKLTVTCSQNMNHEYMSWYRQDPGLGLRQIYYSMNVEVTDKGDVPEGYKVSRKEKRNFPLILESPSPNQTSLYFCASGRQVLLEKLFFGSGTQLSVL.

The J gene is TRBJ2-1, the V gene TRBV7-3; D is possibly TRBD1 or TRBD2 (5 bases each). V dropped 4 bases and J dropped 0 bases, with 19 bases sitting between them. Looked up from germline, CDR1 is SGHTA and CDR2 is FQGTGA. The CDR3 totals 18 residues. CDR3 region: CASSYGTPGPVSYNEQFF. Written as DNA, the CDR3 is TGTGCCAGCAGCTACGGGACCCCCGGGCCCGTCTCCTACAATGAGCAGTTCTTC.

The V call is TRBV29-1, the J call TRBJ2-3, with TRBD2 matching over 9 bases. Germline lookup yields CDR1 SQVTM and CDR2 ANQGSEA. This CDR3 is 13 amino acids long. Trimming took 5 bases from V and 2 from J; bases not matched to a gene: 2. The CDR3 region has the DNA TGCAGCGTTAGCGGGGGGTCCACAGATACGCAGTATTTT. It specifies CSVSGGSTDTQYF.

This clone has just a few counts. For the CDR3, the DNA is TGTGCCACCAGCAGAGATTTAGTTCTGGCAGGAGGGGATTTCTTT. Amino acids: CATSRDLVLAGGDFF. The V gene is TRBV15, the J gene TRBJ1-1; possibly TRBD1 for D (5 bases). The germline gives CDR1 LNHNV, CDR2 YYDKDF (reference sequence). This CDR3 is 15 amino acids long. The V and J ends lost 0 bases and 13 bases respectively, with 21 bases between them. Variable domain in full (rest from reference TRBV15 and TRBJ1-1): DAMVIQNPRYQVTQFGKPVTLSCSQTLNHNVMYWYQQKSSQAPKLLFHYYDKDFNNEADTPDNFQSRRPNTSFCFLDIRSPGLGDTAMYLCATSRDLVLAGGDFFGQGTRLTVV.

The genes are TRBV19 and TRBJ1-1, with 7 bases fitting TRBD1. This CDR3 comprises 15 residues. V was pared by 2 bases and J by 4 bases, with 7 bases of the junction left unmatched. Germline-derived CDR1 and CDR2 are LNHDA and SQIVND (reference sequence). In nucleotides, the CDR3 is TGTGCCAGTAGTATAATAGCGGCAGGGGGCACTGAAGCTTTCTTT. It codes for CASSIIAAGGTEAFF.

The chain recombines TRBV5-6 with TRBJ2-3; TRBD2 is a possible D gene (5 bases). Germline V gives CDR1 SGHDT, CDR2 YYEEEE. There are 15 residues in the CDR3. Trimming took off 4 bases at V and 2 bases at J, with 14 bases between the two ends. CDR3 amino acids: CASSLTRDTTDTQYF. CDR3 DNA: TGTGCCAGCAGCCTCACCCGGGATACCACAGATACGCAGTATTTT.

The chain couples TRBV6-1 to TRBJ2-7; 8 bases fit TRBD2. Germline V CDR1 and CDR2: MNHNS, SASEGT. V lost 6 bases to trimming and J lost 7 bases; unmatched junction nucleotides: 8. The CDR3 length is 13 residues. Written as DNA, the CDR3 is TGTGCCAGCAGGGCTAGCGGGTACGATGAGCAGTACTTC. Translating gives CASRASGYDEQYF.

The chain joins TRBV4-1 to TRBJ2-6, with D possibly called TRBD1 or TRBD2 (6 bases each). The germline V gene encodes CDR1 MGHRA and CDR2 YSYEKL. Trimming left V 4 bases short and J 0 bases short, with 13 bases between. The CDR3 loop spans 17 amino acids. The CDR3 sequence is CASSLRDTSSGANVLTF. In nucleotides, the CDR3 is TGCGCCAGCAGCCTGCGGGACACCTCCTCTGGGGCCAACGTCCTGACTTTC.

In DNA, the CDR3 is TGTGCCAGCAGCCAAGATCTAAGATCCGGCGTTCAGCCCCAGCATTTT. Protein product: CASSQDLRSGVQPQHF. The gene calls are TRBV4-2 and TRBJ1-5; D remains unclear. Germline loops: CDR1 LGHNA, CDR2 YNFKEQ. V lost 0 bases and J lost 6, with 15 bases in between. The CDR3 loop spans 16 amino acids.

This chain links TRBV29-1 with TRBJ1-2; the D is unclear. Germline V gene lookup returns CDR1 SQVTM and CDR2 ANQGSEA. V was pared by 4 bases and J by 8 bases, with 5 bases between. This CDR3 contains 9 residues. CDR3 residues: CSVASGYTF. The CDR3 coding sequence is TGCAGCGTTGCGAGCGGCTACACCTTC.

V is TRBV7-9 and J is TRBJ2-3, with TRBD2 matching over 8 bases. V shed 11 bases, J shed 2 bases, and the junction held 18 bases outside the gene matches. This CDR3 contains 17 residues. Germline-derived CDR1 and CDR2 are SEHNR and FQNEAQ (reference sequence). CDR3 sequence reads: CAPGVPSGPYATDTQYF. CDR3 coding DNA: TGTGCCCCTGGAGTCCCTAGCGGGCCCTACGCCACAGATACGCAGTATTTT.

This chain joins TRBV2 and TRBJ1-1; 7 bases agree with TRBD1. J gave up 5 bases and V 5 bases, and 8 bases lay outside the gene matches. Germline assignment: CDR1 SNHLY and CDR2 FYNNEI. This CDR3 is built from 14 residues. Here the CDR3 DNA reads TGTGCCAGCAGTAAGGGAGGCAGGGGGACTGAAGCTTTCTTT. This sequence encodes CASSKGGRGTEAFF.

The V and J genes are TRBV4-3 and TRBJ1-2, with 8 positions matching TRBD1. CDR3 length: 15 residues. Unmatched junction bases numbered 11, after V lost 4 bases and J lost 7 bases. Germline CDR1 LGHNA, CDR2 YSLEER. In DNA form, the CDR3 reads TGCGCCAGCAGCCCCCACCCCGGGACAGGTTTTGGCTACACCTTC. It specifies CASSPHPGTGFGYTF.

This chain connects TRBV7-3 to TRBJ2-6, with D unclear. Germline values: CDR1 SGHTA, CDR2 FQGTGA. V lost 1 base and J 0 bases, leaving 16 bases between the germline ends. The CDR3 is 19 residues long. In nucleotides, the CDR3 is TGTGCCAGCAGCTTAAACCCCGGTGTGCTTCACTCTGGGGCCAACGTCCTGACTTTC. This codes for CASSLNPGVLHSGANVLTF.

The chain links TRBV2 to TRBJ2-2, with TRBD1 matching 9 bases. Trimming at V came to 8 bases and at J to 6 bases, leaving 7 bases not matched to a gene. The CDR3 contains 14 residues. CDR1 and CDR2 from the germline V gene are SNHLY and FYNNEI. The DNA of the CDR3 is TGTGCCAGCGCCCGGGACAGGGCCCCCGGGGAGCTGTTTTTT. The encoded protein is CASARDRAPGELFF.

This clone has a single count. V is TRBV11-3 and J is TRBJ1-1; possible D gene TRBD1, 6 bases. CDR3 size: 15 residues. V lost 5 bases and J lost 0, with 13 bases in between. Germline V gives CDR1 SGHNT, CDR2 YENEEA. The DNA of the CDR3 is TGTGCCAGCAGCATCGGGGGGGGCTTGAACACTGAAGCTTTCTTT. Translated: CASSIGGGLNTEAFF.

V usage is TRBV10-3 and J usage is TRBJ1-4, with D tentatively TRBD1 (5 bases). Looked up from germline, CDR1 is ENHRY and CDR2 is SYGVKD. V was pared by 4 bases and J by 8 bases, with 14 bases between. The CDR3 is made up of 14 amino acids. The CDR3 DNA follows: TGTGCCATCAGTGTGGGGCAGGGCCGAGAAAAACTGTTTTTT. It is translated as CAISVGQGREKLFF.

The rearrangement links TRBV27 to TRBJ1-2; D might be TRBD1 (5 bases). V was trimmed by 5 bases and J by 3 bases, leaving 19 bases between them. Germline V gene lookup returns CDR1 MNHEY and CDR2 SMNVEV (reference sequence). This CDR3 is 16 amino acids long. CDR3: CASSKQQARGDYGYTF. The CDR3 nucleotides are TGTGCCAGCAGTAAGCAACAGGCCCGCGGGGACTATGGCTACACCTTC.

The gene calls are TRBV11-3 and TRBJ2-3, with 7 positions matching TRBD1. Germline CDR1 SGHNT, CDR2 YENEEA. Trimming took 6 bases from V and 4 from J; bases not matched to a gene: 4. This CDR3 is 13 amino acids long. The CDR3, as DNA: TGTGCCAGCAGGACGACAGGGCCAGATACGCAGTATTTT. This codes for CASRTTGPDTQYF.